Listed below are T cell receptor beta chains from one sample, sequenced in a study of early T cells in non-severe SARS-CoV-2 infection. TCRdb reanalysed the 5' RACE reads using MiXCR and keeps one entry per CDR3 protein. Of about 53,000 distinct CDR3 sequences listed, more than 10% were seen once; the top ten hold approximately 2.5%. Sequenced material: whole blood, taken at baseline. The receptors originated from an adult who was a healthcare worker with PCR-confirmed SARS-CoV-2 infection or an uninfected control (not recorded which). Each CDR3 is given with its conserved first and last residue. Fields, in order: J gene, clone size, D gene, V gene, CDR3 protein, CDR3 DNA. The D gene is left open where the match is weak. Not every row has a clone size; where given, it reads once, few, many or a size class.

j_gene: TRBJ2-7
abundance: .
d_gene: .
v_gene: TRBV10-2
CDR3aa: CASSESAKAMGQYF
CDR3nt: TGCGCCAGCAGTGAGTCGGCTAAGGCGATGGGGCAGTACTTC

j_gene: TRBJ1-5
abundance: .
d_gene: .
v_gene: TRBV18
CDR3aa: CASSASQGASNQPQHF
CDR3nt: TGTGCCAGCTCAGCCTCCCAGGGTGCTAGCAATCAGCCCCAGCATTTT

j_gene: TRBJ2-2
abundance: .
d_gene: .
v_gene: TRBV19
CDR3aa: CASRYTGELFF
CDR3nt: TGTGCCAGTAGATACACCGGGGAGCTGTTTTTT

j_gene: TRBJ1-3
abundance: .
d_gene: .
v_gene: TRBV12-3/TRBV12-4
CDR3aa: CASSSRASSRGNTIYF
CDR3nt: TGTGCCAGCAGTTCCCGGGCCTCCAGTAGAGGAAACACCATATATTTT

j_gene: TRBJ2-1
abundance: few
d_gene: TRBD2
v_gene: TRBV7-2
CDR3aa: CASSLGLAGGRGEQFF
CDR3nt: TGTGCCAGCAGCTTAGGACTAGCGGGAGGTCGGGGTGAGCAGTTCTTC

j_gene: TRBJ2-7
abundance: .
d_gene: .
v_gene: TRBV7-2
CDR3aa: CASSPKGRGGAYEQYF
CDR3nt: TGTGCCAGCAGCCCAAAGGGGAGAGGCGGTGCCTACGAGCAGTACTTC

j_gene: TRBJ1-1
abundance: few
d_gene: .
v_gene: TRBV12-3/TRBV12-4
CDR3aa: CASSSAGRWAFF
CDR3nt: TGTGCCAGCAGTTCCGCGGGCCGTTGGGCTTTCTTT

j_gene: TRBJ2-4
abundance: .
d_gene: TRBD2
v_gene: TRBV25-1
CDR3aa: CASSPPGTSRDIQYF
CDR3nt: TGTGCCAGCAGTCCACCCGGGACTAGCAGGGACATTCAGTACTTC

j_gene: TRBJ2-7
abundance: .
d_gene: .
v_gene: TRBV11-3
CDR3aa: CASSRRDGYEQYF
CDR3nt: TGTGCCAGCAGCCGACGGGACGGCTACGAGCAGTACTTC

j_gene: TRBJ2-2
abundance: .
d_gene: .
v_gene: TRBV18
CDR3aa: CASSPELNTGELFF
CDR3nt: TGTGCCAGCTCACCAGAACTAAACACCGGGGAGCTGTTTTTT

j_gene: TRBJ2-2
abundance: many
d_gene: TRBD2
v_gene: TRBV28
CDR3aa: CASSPGLADTGELFF
CDR3nt: TGTGCCAGCAGTCCCGGACTAGCGGACACCGGGGAGCTGTTTTTT

j_gene: TRBJ1-1
abundance: .
d_gene: TRBD1
v_gene: TRBV18
CDR3aa: CASSFVRDSEAFF
CDR3nt: TGTGCCAGCTCCTTCGTCCGGGACAGCGAAGCTTTCTTT

j_gene: TRBJ1-6
abundance: .
d_gene: .
v_gene: TRBV6-5
CDR3aa: CASSYSTGMSSYNSPLHF
CDR3nt: TGTGCCAGCAGTTACTCGACCGGGATGAGCTCCTATAATTCACCCCTCCACTTT

j_gene: TRBJ2-2
abundance: .
d_gene: .
v_gene: TRBV6-2/TRBV6-3
CDR3aa: CASSYHGVSTGELFF
CDR3nt: TGTGCCAGCAGTTACCACGGCGTGTCCACCGGGGAGCTGTTTTTT

j_gene: TRBJ2-7
abundance: few
d_gene: .
v_gene: TRBV18
CDR3aa: CASSPGPSYEQYF
CDR3nt: TGTGCCAGCTCACCGGGACCCTCCTACGAGCAGTACTTC

j_gene: TRBJ2-7
abundance: few
d_gene: TRBD2
v_gene: TRBV20-1
CDR3aa: CSARDPQAGDYEQYF
CDR3nt: TGCAGTGCTAGAGATCCCCAAGCGGGGGACTACGAGCAGTACTTC

j_gene: TRBJ2-5
abundance: few
d_gene: .
v_gene: TRBV5-1
CDR3aa: CASSSTKETQYF
CDR3nt: TGCGCCAGCAGCTCGACTAAAGAGACCCAGTACTTC

j_gene: TRBJ2-7
abundance: .
d_gene: TRBD1
v_gene: TRBV11-2
CDR3aa: CASSLVRGQGIYEQYF
CDR3nt: TGTGCCAGCAGCCTCGTTAGAGGACAGGGGATTTACGAGCAGTACTTC

j_gene: TRBJ1-6
abundance: many
d_gene: TRBD1
v_gene: TRBV20-1
CDR3aa: CSAVTGDNSPLHF
CDR3nt: TGCAGTGCTGTTACAGGGGATAATTCACCCCTCCACTTT

j_gene: TRBJ2-1
abundance: few
d_gene: TRBD2
v_gene: TRBV5-4
CDR3aa: CASRLGLAGGHSEQFF
CDR3nt: TGTGCCAGCAGGTTGGGACTAGCGGGAGGGCATAGCGAGCAGTTCTTC

j_gene: TRBJ2-1
abundance: .
d_gene: .
v_gene: TRBV5-8
CDR3aa: CASSHGPRSLLFDEQFF
CDR3nt: TGTGCCAGCAGCCATGGACCGCGCTCTCTCTTATTCGATGAGCAGTTCTTC

j_gene: TRBJ1-2
abundance: .
d_gene: .
v_gene: TRBV6-2/TRBV6-3
CDR3aa: CASSYQHSRYTF
CDR3nt: TGTGCCAGCAGTTACCAGCACTCCCGCTACACCTTC

j_gene: TRBJ2-1
abundance: .
d_gene: .
v_gene: TRBV18
CDR3aa: CASSPGNEQFF
CDR3nt: TGTGCCAGCTCACCAGGAAATGAGCAGTTCTTC